This TCR beta chain was obtained from a study of cytomegalovirus exposure and HLA in healthy donors. Study-wide points: Some public TCRs appeared in many individuals, while most sequences were rare. 150 to 200 TCR beta chains were listed as cytomegalovirus-associated. Reportedly, cytomegalovirus status was diagnosed with high sensitivity and specificity. Confirmation was obtained in vitro that a few CMV-associated chains are specific for CMV antigens.

The PCR employed 60 Vbeta primers together with 13 Jbeta primers. TCRdb keeps only in-frame clones here, not all; method: immunoSEQ multiplex PCR. The table includes fewer than 350,000 clones, 85% to 90% detected once. A remark on this clone: Its antigen is currently unknown.

Looked up from germline, CDR1 is LNHDA and CDR2 is SQIVND (reference sequence). The CDR3 extends over 18 amino acids. The trim removed 8 bases at V and 0 bases at J, leaving 11 bases unmatched. V is TRBV19 and J is TRBJ1-6; 9 nucleotides line up with TRBD1. This TCR derives from a woman in her late teens or twenties in good health and CMV-seronegative. The sample taken for sequencing was PBMCs. CDR3 nucleotide sequence: TGTGCCAGTGGTCAGGACAGGGGATCTGGCTCCTATAATTCACCCCTCCACTTT. Translation gives CASGQDRGSGSYNSPLHF.